The sample holds many counts of the clone carrying this TCR beta chain. Its specificity is unknown. These data are taken from a study of T-cell memory formation after mild COVID-19. Points from the study as a whole: Researchers could not confirm that second-wave clones peaking on day 37 targeted SARS-CoV-2. CD4+ bias marked clones expanding day 15 to 37, unlike balanced contracting clones.

The J segment lost 3 bases and the V segment lost 5 bases, leaving 16 bases of the junction unmatched. This CDR3 has 17 amino acids. Germline CDR1 SQVTM, CDR2 ANQGSEA. TCRdb re-called the 5' RACE reads through MiXCR, storing one row per CDR3 protein. The table records under 550,000 distinct CDR3 sequences, roughly 18% of them present only once. What was sequenced was PBMCs or a T cell subset sorted from them (not recorded which). This clonotype originated in an adult woman who had mild COVID-19 (a few samples of this study predate the infection). Cell type and time point are not known. This chain uses TRBV29-1 with TRBJ2-3; 8 bases map to TRBD2. CDR3 DNA: TGCAGCGTTAACTTTTTGGGGAAGCGGGAGAGGACAGATACGCAGTATTTT. It is translated as CSVNFLGKRERTDTQYF.